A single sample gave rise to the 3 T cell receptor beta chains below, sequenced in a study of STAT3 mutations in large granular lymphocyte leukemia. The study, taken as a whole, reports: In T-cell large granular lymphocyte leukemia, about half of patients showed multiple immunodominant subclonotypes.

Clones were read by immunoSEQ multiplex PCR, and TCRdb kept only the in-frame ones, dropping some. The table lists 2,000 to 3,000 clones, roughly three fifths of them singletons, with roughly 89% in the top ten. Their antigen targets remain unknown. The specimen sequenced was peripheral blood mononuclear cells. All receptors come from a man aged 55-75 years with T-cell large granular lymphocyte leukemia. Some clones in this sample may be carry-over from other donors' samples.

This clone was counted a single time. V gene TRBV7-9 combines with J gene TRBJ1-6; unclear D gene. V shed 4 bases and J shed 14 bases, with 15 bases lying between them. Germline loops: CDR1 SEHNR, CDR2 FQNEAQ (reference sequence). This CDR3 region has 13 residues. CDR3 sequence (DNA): TGTGCCAGCAGCTCTAATTTAGGTCAGACCCTCCACTTT. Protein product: CASSSNLGQTLHF. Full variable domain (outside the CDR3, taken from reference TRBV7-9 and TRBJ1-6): DTGVSQNPRHKITKRGQNVTFRCDPISEHNRLYWYRQTLGQGPEFLTYFQNEAQLEKSRLLSDRFSAERPKGSFSTLEIQRTEQGDSAMYLCASSSNLGQTLHFGNGTRLTVT.

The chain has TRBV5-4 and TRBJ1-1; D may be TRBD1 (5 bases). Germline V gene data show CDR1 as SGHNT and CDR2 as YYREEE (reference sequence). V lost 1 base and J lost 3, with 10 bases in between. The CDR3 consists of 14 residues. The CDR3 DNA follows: TGTGCCAGCAGCTTGACAGGAGTTTACACTGAAGCTTTCTTT. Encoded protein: CASSLTGVYTEAFF.

CDR3: CAWKLGSGSNQPQHF. The CDR3 coding sequence is TGTGCCTGGAAGTTAGGGTCTGGCAGCAATCAGCCCCAGCATTTT. V is TRBV30 and J is TRBJ1-5; D uncertain. CDR1 is GTSNPN, CDR2 SVGIG, per germline (reference sequence). The CDR3 is made up of 15 amino acids. Trimming removed 4 bases at V and 1 base at J, with 14 bases between.